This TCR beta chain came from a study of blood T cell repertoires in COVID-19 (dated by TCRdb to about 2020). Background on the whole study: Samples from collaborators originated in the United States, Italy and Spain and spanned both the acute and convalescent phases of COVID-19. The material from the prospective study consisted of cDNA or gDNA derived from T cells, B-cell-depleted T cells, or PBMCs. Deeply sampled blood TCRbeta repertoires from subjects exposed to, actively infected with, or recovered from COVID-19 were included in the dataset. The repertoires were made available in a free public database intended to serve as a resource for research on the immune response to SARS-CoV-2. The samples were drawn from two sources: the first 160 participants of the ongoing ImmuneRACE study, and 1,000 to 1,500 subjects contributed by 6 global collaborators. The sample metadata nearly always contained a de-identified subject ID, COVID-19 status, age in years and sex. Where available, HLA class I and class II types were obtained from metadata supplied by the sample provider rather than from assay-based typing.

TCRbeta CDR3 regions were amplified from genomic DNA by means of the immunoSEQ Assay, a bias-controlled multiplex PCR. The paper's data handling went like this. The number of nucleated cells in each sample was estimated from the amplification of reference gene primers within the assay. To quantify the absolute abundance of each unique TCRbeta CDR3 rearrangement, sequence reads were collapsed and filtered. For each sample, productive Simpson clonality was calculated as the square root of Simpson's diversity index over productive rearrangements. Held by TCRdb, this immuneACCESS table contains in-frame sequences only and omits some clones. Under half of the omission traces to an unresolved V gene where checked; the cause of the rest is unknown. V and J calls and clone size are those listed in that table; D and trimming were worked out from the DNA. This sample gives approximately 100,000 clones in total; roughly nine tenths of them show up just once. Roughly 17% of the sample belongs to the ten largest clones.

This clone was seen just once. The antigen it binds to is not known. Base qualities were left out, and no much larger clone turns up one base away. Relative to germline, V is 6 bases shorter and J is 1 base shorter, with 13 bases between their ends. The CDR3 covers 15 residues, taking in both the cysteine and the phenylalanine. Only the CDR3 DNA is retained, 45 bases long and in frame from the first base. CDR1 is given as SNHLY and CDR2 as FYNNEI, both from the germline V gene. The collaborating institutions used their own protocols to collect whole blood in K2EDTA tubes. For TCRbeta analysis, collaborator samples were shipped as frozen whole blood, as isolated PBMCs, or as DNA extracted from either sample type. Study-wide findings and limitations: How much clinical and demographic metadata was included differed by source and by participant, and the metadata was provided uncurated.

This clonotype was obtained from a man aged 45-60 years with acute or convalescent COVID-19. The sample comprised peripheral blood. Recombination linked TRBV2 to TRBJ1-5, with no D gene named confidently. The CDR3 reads CASSRLVRSNQPQHF. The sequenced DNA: TGTGCCAGCAGCCGACTGGTTAGGAGCAATCAGCCCCAGCATTTT.